Shown below are 18 T cell receptor beta chains from a single sample sequenced in a study of OX40 agonist ivuxolimab in advanced cancers. Using immunoSEQ multiplex PCR, the repertoire was profiled, and TCRdb retains in-frame clones only, with some absent. The sample records some 57,000 clones, around 86% being singletons. The source was CD4+ or CD8+ T cells sorted from blood, collected in a trial of the OX40 agonist ivuxolimab. All receptors come from an adult with an advanced solid tumor such as melanoma, head and neck, liver or kidney cancer.

V gene TRBV29-1 combines with J gene TRBJ1-4, with D possibly matching TRBD1 (6 bases). Germline V lookup: CDR1 SQVTM, CDR2 ANQGSEA. Trimming removed 5 bases from V and 7 bases from J, with 14 bases in between. The CDR3 runs 13 residues. CDR3 region: CSVHTGTFEKLFF. CDR3 sequence (DNA): TGCAGCGTTCATACCGGGACATTTGAAAAACTGTTTTTT. Supplemented by reference TRBV29-1 and TRBJ1-4, the full variable domain reads SAVISQKPSRDICQRGTSLTIQCQVDSQVTMMFWYRQQPGQSLTLIATANQGSEATYESGFVIDKFPISRPNLTFSTLTVSNMSPEDSSIYLCSVHTGTFEKLFFGSGTQLSVL.

The V gene is TRBV27, the J gene TRBJ2-5; D uncertain. Germline V gene data show CDR1 as MNHEY and CDR2 as SMNVEV (reference sequence). The CDR3 contains 13 residues. Trimming took 8 bases from V and 5 from J, leaving 15 bases between them. CDR3 loop: CASSDVVGETQYF. The CDR3 bases are TGTGCCAGCTCGGACGTCGTCGGGGAGACCCAGTACTTC.

V usage is TRBV18 and J usage is TRBJ1-1, with D uncertain. The length of the CDR3 is 12 residues. With 5 bases removed from V and 6 bases from J, the gap between germline ends came to 10 bases. From germline, CDR1 is KGHSH and CDR2 LQKENI. DNA for the CDR3: TGTGCCAGCTCATCCTATGGGGCTGAAGCTTTCTTT. Its protein product is CASSSYGAEAFF.

This chain connects TRBV25-1 to TRBJ2-7; maybe TRBD1 (6 bases). The CDR3 sequence is 14 residues long. Germline V lookup: CDR1 MGHDK, CDR2 SYGVNS. Trimming removed 5 bases at V and 3 bases at J, with 14 bases between. Written as DNA, the CDR3 is TGTGCCAGCAGTAAGACCGGGACAAACTACGAGCAGTACTTC. Its protein product is CASSKTGTNYEQYF.

This clone was seen only a few times. The gene calls are TRBV5-4 and TRBJ1-3, with D uncertain. Trimming stripped 0 bases from V and 4 bases from J, with 11 bases between. This CDR3 has 15 residues. Germline V gene data show CDR1 as SGHNT and CDR2 as YYREEE (reference sequence). The CDR3 coding sequence is TGTGCCAGCAGCTTGGATCTTGGTGTCGGAAACACCATATATTTT. This sequence encodes CASSLDLGVGNTIYF.

This clone was seen just once. This chain joins TRBV5-6 and TRBJ2-3; 8 nucleotides match TRBD1. The CDR3 contains 16 residues. V gave up 1 base and J gave up 2 bases; unmatched junction bases: 6. From germline, CDR1 is SGHDT and CDR2 YYEEEE. The CDR3 is CASSLRTQGVTDTQYF. In DNA form, the CDR3 reads TGTGCCAGCAGCTTGCGGACACAGGGGGTCACAGATACGCAGTATTTT.

This chain links TRBV5-5 with TRBJ2-7, with 7 positions matching TRBD2. This CDR3 contains 14 residues. V dropped 4 bases and J dropped 6; count of bases not matched to a gene: 10. Germline CDR1 is SGHKS and CDR2 is YYEKEE (reference sequence). CDR3 sequence reads: CASSPPGGSGEQYF. For the CDR3, the DNA is TGTGCCAGCAGCCCCCCCGGGGGGTCTGGCGAGCAGTACTTC.

This clone was recorded once. This CDR3 is CAWSVGVGYTF. CDR3 in DNA: TGTGCCTGGAGTGTGGGGGTCGGCTACACCTTC. The chain joins TRBV30 to TRBJ1-2; D possibly corresponds to TRBD1 (5 bases). There are 11 residues in the CDR3. V dropped 0 bases and J dropped 8 bases, with 7 bases sitting between them. Per the germline V gene, CDR1 is GTSNPN and CDR2 is SVGIG (reference sequence).

The rearrangement joins TRBV19 to TRBJ2-3, with no clear D. CDR3 length equals 12 residues. Per germline, CDR1 LNHDA and CDR2 SQIVND (reference sequence). V was trimmed by 2 bases and J by 2 bases, leaving 2 bases between them. CDR3 sequence: CASSIPTDTQYF. The CDR3 DNA follows: TGTGCCAGTAGTATACCCACAGATACGCAGTATTTT.

The chain has TRBV7-2 and TRBJ2-2, with a possible D match to TRBD1 (5 bases). CDR3 length: 15 residues. Germline assignment: CDR1 SGHTA and CDR2 FQGNSA. Trimming cost V 1 base and J 1 base, with 7 bases left between them. The CDR3 region is CASSLEGWNTGELFF. DNA for the CDR3: TGTGCCAGCAGCTTAGAGGGGTGGAACACCGGGGAGCTGTTTTTT.

V usage is TRBV2 and J usage is TRBJ2-3, with TRBD1 identical over 7 bases. J lost 7 bases, V lost 6 bases, and 4 bases had no gene match. CDR3 length equals 12 residues. Per germline, CDR1 SNHLY and CDR2 FYNNEI. The CDR3 region has the DNA TGTGCCAGCAGAGGGGACAGCAATACGCAGTATTTT. This gives the protein CASRGDSNTQYF.

V and J are TRBV19 and TRBJ2-3, with D possibly being TRBD1 (6 bases). Germline lookup yields CDR1 LNHDA and CDR2 SQIVND (reference sequence). V was cut by 3 bases and J by 1 base, with 11 bases left in between. CDR3 size: 15 residues. The CDR3 region has the DNA TGTGCCAGTAGTATGGGGGCGCCGGGCACAGATACGCAGTATTTT. Its translation is CASSMGAPGTDTQYF.

The chain has TRBV18 and TRBJ1-1, with TRBD1 as a possible D gene (6 bases). CDR3 length equals 14 residues. V dropped 4 bases and J dropped 1 base, with 10 bases sitting between them. Germline CDR1 and CDR2: KGHSH and LQKENI. The DNA for the CDR3 is TGTGCCAGCTCACTTCAGGACAGGAACACTGAAGCTTTCTTT. It yields the protein CASSLQDRNTEAFF.

This chain uses TRBV4-3 with TRBJ2-6, with D uncertain. Germline V gene lookup returns CDR1 LGHNA and CDR2 YSLEER. The V end lost 0 bases, the J end lost 0 bases, and 12 bases lay between the germline ends. The CDR3 extends over 18 amino acids. CDR3 bases: TGCGCCAGCAGCCAAGATACCGCCATCCTCTCTGGGGCCAACGTCCTGACTTTC. Amino acid sequence: CASSQDTAILSGANVLTF.

The chain uses TRBV15 and TRBJ1-1; D gene ambiguous. In germline, CDR1 is LNHNV, CDR2 YYDKDF (reference sequence). V was shortened by 1 base and J by 4 bases, with 13 bases between the two germline ends. The CDR3 sequence is 15 residues long. The DNA of the CDR3 is TGTGCCACCAGCAGAGGGGCTCTCTGGGGCACTGAAGCTTTCTTT. Translating gives CATSRGALWGTEAFF.

The genes are TRBV10-3 and TRBJ1-3; TRBD1 might be the D (5 bases). Per the germline V gene, CDR1 is ENHRY and CDR2 is SYGVKD. The germline V and J ends were trimmed by 11 bases and 0 bases, with 20 bases remaining between them. The CDR3 totals 16 residues. CDR3 bases: TGTGCCCTGAGGGGCGACCAGAGTTCCTCTGGAAACACCATATATTTT. Translated, it gives CALRGDQSSSGNTIYF.

This rearrangement joins TRBV10-1 to TRBJ2-7, with 7 bases aligning to TRBD2. Germline CDR1 and CDR2: WNHNN and SYGVQD (reference sequence). The trim removed 3 bases at V and 1 base at J, leaving 3 bases unmatched. The CDR3 spans 14 residues. The CDR3 coding sequence is TGCGCCAGCAGTGACGCGGGAGAATCCTACGAGCAGTACTTC. Residues: CASSDAGESYEQYF.

The gene calls are TRBV7-2 and TRBJ2-1; perhaps TRBD1 as D (5 bases). The CDR3 runs to 12 residues. Germline V gene lookup returns CDR1 SGHTA and CDR2 FQGNSA. Trimming stripped 1 base from V and 12 bases from J, with 10 bases between. The CDR3 region has the DNA TGTGCCAGCAGCTTAGATAGGGGCACGCAGTTCTTC. This encodes CASSLDRGTQFF.